A selection of T cell receptor beta chains follows, all from one sample in a study of long-term antiretroviral therapy in people with HIV. Measured with immunoSEQ multiplex PCR; TCRdb has only the in-frame clones, and not every one. The sample records about 22,000 clones, 70% to 90% being singletons. The specimen comprised unsorted PBMCs, sampled roughly 4 years after starting antiretroviral therapy. These receptors came from a man aged 18 to 29 with HIV. The CDR3 runs from the conserved cysteine through the conserved F or W. Each record gives: clone size, D gene, V gene, J gene, CDR3 DNA, CDR3 protein. The D gene is left open where the match is weak. Some rows have no size entry. The others give once, few or many, or a class for an expanded clone.

>-|TRBD1|TRBV6-4|TRBJ1-2
TGTGCCAGCAGTAAAAACAGGGGCAGCTATGGCTACACCTTC
CASSKNRGSYGYTF
>-|TRBD1|TRBV7-3|TRBJ1-3
TGTGCCAGCAGCTTATCAGGGGGTTTCGGAAACACCATATATTTT
CASSLSGGFGNTIYF
>-|-|TRBV7-2|TRBJ1-3
TGTGCCAGCACCCCACCCCGGCAAGGGCCCGGAAACACCATATATTTT
CASTPPRQGPGNTIYF
>-|-|TRBV5-5|TRBJ1-2
TGTGCCAGCGGACCGGGGAACAGGGAAGAAAGGAACACCTTC
CASGPGNREERNTF
>-|-|TRBV28|TRBJ1-2
TGTGCCAGCAGCCGAACGGCGTATGGCTACACCTTC
CASSRTAYGYTF
>-|TRBD1|TRBV6-1|TRBJ2-5
TGTGCCAGCATTGACCTGGACAGGGAATTTGGGACCCAGTACTTC
CASIDLDREFGTQYF
>few|-|TRBV7-9|TRBJ1-5
TGTGCCAGCAGCTTGGGACTGCTGCCCCAGCATTTT
CASSLGLLPQHF
>-|TRBD1|TRBV5-1|TRBJ2-5
TGCGCCAGCAGCACAAGAACACAGGGGGCTGTTGAGACCCAGTACTTC
CASSTRTQGAVETQYF
>-|-|TRBV6-1|TRBJ1-4
TGTGCCAGCAGTGTTCGGGGGGCAACTAATGAAAAACTGTTTTTT
CASSVRGATNEKLFF
>-|-|TRBV5-6|TRBJ2-3
TGTGCCAGCACCCCCGATCTGAGTCTGGCAGATACGCAGTATTTT
CASTPDLSLADTQYF
>-|-|TRBV7-7|TRBJ2-5
TGTGCTAGCAGCTTTTCACCGCAAGAGACCCAGTACTTC
CASSFSPQETQYF
>-|TRBD1|TRBV11-3|TRBJ1-1
TGTGCCAGCAGCCAGGGACAGCCCAGGGACACTGAAGCTTTCTTT
CASSQGQPRDTEAFF
>-|-|TRBV9|TRBJ1-2
TGTGCCACGTGGGTCGCTGTCGACTATGGCTACACCTTC
CATWVAVDYGYTF
>-|-|TRBV5-1|TRBJ2-7
TGCGCCAGCAGCTTTGTTAGGGGCGAGCAGTACTTC
CASSFVRGEQYF
>-|TRBD1|TRBV28|TRBJ2-2
TGTGCCACCAGGACAGGGGAAGCCGGGGAGCTGTTTTTT
CATRTGEAGELFF
>-|TRBD1|TRBV4-1|TRBJ1-4
TGCGCCAGCAGCCAAACAGGGGCAACTAATGAAAAACTGTTTTTT
CASSQTGATNEKLFF
>-|-|TRBV19|TRBJ1-3
TGTGCCAGTAGTATCGGGGAGGACTCCTCTGGAAACACCATATATTTT
CASSIGEDSSGNTIYF
>few|TRBD2|TRBV10-1|TRBJ2-3
TGCGCCAGCAGTGAGTTGGTTAGCGGGGGGCCCGGGGAAGATACGCAGTATTTT
CASSELVSGGPGEDTQYF
>once|TRBD2|TRBV10-3|TRBJ2-1
TGTGCCATCAGTGAGTCTCAGGCTAGCGGGGACTACAATGAGCAGTTCTTC
CAISESQASGDYNEQFF
>-|-|TRBV28|TRBJ1-5
TGTGCCACCACCCCAACAGCCAGGTTAGGGAATCAGCCCCAGCATTTT
CATTPTARLGNQPQHF
>-|-|TRBV7-2|TRBJ2-6
TGTGCCAGCAGCTTAGGGACAGGGGCCAACGTCCTGACTTTC
CASSLGTGANVLTF
>-|-|TRBV11-2|TRBJ2-7
TGTGCCAGCAGCAAGCCCGGGACACCCGAGCAGTACTTC
CASSKPGTPEQYF
>-|-|TRBV2|TRBJ1-4
TGTGCCAGCAGTGGAAGCGCGGCTAATGAAAAACTGTTTTTT
CASSGSAANEKLFF
>few|TRBD1|TRBV15|TRBJ1-1
TGTGCCACCAGCAGTCCTTGGACAGGGTTGATTGAAGCTTTCTTT
CATSSPWTGLIEAFF
>-|-|TRBV30|TRBJ1-3
TGTGCCTGGAGTGGCGTGGGATTTGGAAACACCATATATTTT
CAWSGVGFGNTIYF
>-|-|TRBV6-5|TRBJ1-6
TGTGCCAGCAGTCTACAGACCGACAGTAATTCACCCCTCCACTTT
CASSLQTDSNSPLHF
>-|-|TRBV19|TRBJ2-1
TGTGCCAGTAATAGGAACTATCGCTACAATGAGCAGTTCTTC
CASNRNYRYNEQFF
>few|-|TRBV6-5|TRBJ1-2
TGTGCCAGCAGTTACTCCCCTGAAGGGACTAACTATGGCTACACCTTC
CASSYSPEGTNYGYTF
>-|-|TRBV7-3|TRBJ2-2
TGTGCCAGCAGTTATATCTACGGGGAGCTGTTTTTT
CASSYIYGELFF
>few|-|TRBV4-1|TRBJ2-2
TGCGCCAGCAGCCAAGATCCGTCGGTCGAGAACACCGGGGAGCTGTTTTTT
CASSQDPSVENTGELFF
>once|-|TRBV5-1|TRBJ2-7
TGCGCCAGCAGCCTTGCAACTGGGTGGTCCTACGAGCAGTACTTC
CASSLATGWSYEQYF
>-|-|TRBV29-1|TRBJ2-3
TGCAGTCTGGGGGGACCTTTGGACACAGATACGCAGTATTTT
CSLGGPLDTDTQYF
>-|-|TRBV7-8|TRBJ2-2
TGTGCCAGCAGCTCTCGGTACCCTACCGGGGAGCTGTTTTTT
CASSSRYPTGELFF
>-|TRBD1|TRBV14|TRBJ1-1
TGTGCCAGCAGCCAATGGGACAGCTCGAACACTGAAGCTTTCTTT
CASSQWDSSNTEAFF
>once|-|TRBV27|TRBJ1-3
TGTGCCAGCAGTTCGTTTCCCCAGGACTCTGGAAACACCATATATTTT
CASSSFPQDSGNTIYF
>-|-|TRBV5-6|TRBJ2-5
TGTGCCACCCCCGGGGGGCGCCTACCACAAGAGACCCAGTACTTC
CATPGGRLPQETQYF
>once|TRBD2|TRBV5-4|TRBJ2-1
TGTGCCAGCAGCTTGGCGGAGCGGGGGGACCGAGGGGAGCAGTTCTTC
CASSLAERGDRGEQFF
>-|-|TRBV5-1|TRBJ1-1
TGCGCCAGCAGCCAAAGCGACATGAACACTGAAGCTTTCTTT
CASSQSDMNTEAFF
>-|TRBD2|TRBV7-8|TRBJ2-2
TGTGCCAGCAAGGGACTAGCGGGGGGTGGCGGGGAGCTGTTTTTT
CASKGLAGGGGELFF
>-|-|TRBV6-5|TRBJ2-7
TGTGCCAGCAGGGCGGAGCAGTACTTC
CASRAEQYF
>-|-|TRBV5-8|TRBJ1-1
TGTGCCAGCTTAATAGGCCGAATGAACACTGAAGCTTTCTTT
CASLIGRMNTEAFF
>-|-|TRBV9|TRBJ2-5
TGTGCCAGCAGCGACCCAGACGTGGCCCAGTACTTC
CASSDPDVAQYF
>-|-|TRBV11-2|TRBJ1-6
TGTGCCAGCAGCTTAGAGGACATTAATAATTCACCCCTCCACTTT
CASSLEDINNSPLHF
>once|-|TRBV29-1|TRBJ2-3
TGCAGCCTCCGCTCCGTCCGGGGAGATACGCAGTATTTT
CSLRSVRGDTQYF
>-|TRBD2|TRBV10-3|TRBJ2-3
TGTGCCATCAGTCAAACTCTGGCTAGCGGGGGCCCTAGCACAGATACGCAGTATTTT
CAISQTLASGGPSTDTQYF
>few|-|TRBV19|TRBJ1-2
TGTGCCAGCCTTTCGTATGGAGCCAACTATGGCTACACCTTC
CASLSYGANYGYTF
>-|-|TRBV7-2|TRBJ1-1
TGTGCCAGCAGCAACGACACGGAGTACCTTGAAGCTTTCTTT
CASSNDTEYLEAFF
>few|-|TRBV9|TRBJ2-5
TGTGCCAGCAGCGTGGAACGGTACCAAGAGACCCAGTACTTC
CASSVERYQETQYF
>-|-|TRBV7-2|TRBJ1-1
TGTGCCAGCAGCTTAGCGGGGGCGGAGACTGAAGCTTTCTTT
CASSLAGAETEAFF
>-|TRBD1|TRBV2|TRBJ2-3
TGTGCCAGCAGTGATGGGGGGACAGGGGTTATAACGCAGTATTTT
CASSDGGTGVITQYF
>-|-|TRBV6-1|TRBJ1-6
TGTGCCAGCAGTGACCTCGGGACCCTGGATTATAATTCACCCCTCCACTTT
CASSDLGTLDYNSPLHF
>-|-|TRBV10-2|TRBJ1-2
TGCGCCAGCAAGGCGGGTTCGAGCTATGGCTACACCTTC
CASKAGSSYGYTF
>few|-|TRBV5-8|TRBJ1-3
TGTGCCAGCAGCCAGGGTGAGGGATACACCATATATTTT
CASSQGEGYTIYF
>-|-|TRBV4-2|TRBJ2-2
TGTGCCAGCAGCCAAGATGCGGCAGGTAATGCAGACACCGGGGAGCTGTTTTTT
CASSQDAAGNADTGELFF
>-|-|TRBV30|TRBJ1-5
TGTGCCTGGAGTGGCCAAGGGGATCAGCCCCAGCATTTT
CAWSGQGDQPQHF